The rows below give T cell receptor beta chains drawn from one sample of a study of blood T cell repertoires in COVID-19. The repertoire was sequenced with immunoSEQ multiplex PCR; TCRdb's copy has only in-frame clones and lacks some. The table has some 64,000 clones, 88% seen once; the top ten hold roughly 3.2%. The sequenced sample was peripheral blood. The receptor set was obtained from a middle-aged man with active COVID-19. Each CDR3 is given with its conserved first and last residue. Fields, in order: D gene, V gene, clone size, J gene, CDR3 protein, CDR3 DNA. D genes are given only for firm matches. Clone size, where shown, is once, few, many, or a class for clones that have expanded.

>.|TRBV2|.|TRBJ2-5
CASRSSWTEYQETQYF
TGTGCCAGCCGCAGTTCTTGGACAGAGTACCAAGAGACCCAGTACTTC
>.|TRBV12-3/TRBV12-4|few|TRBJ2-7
CASSWTVAEQYF
TGTGCCAGCAGCTGGACAGTAGCCGAGCAGTACTTC
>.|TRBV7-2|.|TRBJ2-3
CASSLVGGHTDTQYF
TGTGCCAGCAGCTTAGTCGGAGGGCACACAGATACGCAGTATTTT
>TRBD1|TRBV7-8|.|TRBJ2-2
CASSFLGQPTGELFF
TGTGCCAGCAGCTTCCTGGGACAGCCGACCGGGGAGCTGTTTTTT
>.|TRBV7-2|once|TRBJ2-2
CASSLGGVSTGELFF
TGTGCCAGCAGCTTAGGGGGGGTGAGCACCGGGGAGCTGTTTTTT
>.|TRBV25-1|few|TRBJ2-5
CASSEYNRQETQYF
TGTGCCAGCAGTGAATATAACAGACAAGAGACCCAGTACTTC
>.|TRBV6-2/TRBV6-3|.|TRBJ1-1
CASSYRLGGNENTEAFF
TGTGCCAGCAGTTACAGGCTCGGGGGGAATGAGAACACTGAAGCTTTCTTT
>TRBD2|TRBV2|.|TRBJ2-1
CASRSPGGGLRNEQFF
TGTGCCAGCAGATCCCCTGGCGGGGGGTTGAGAAATGAGCAGTTCTTC
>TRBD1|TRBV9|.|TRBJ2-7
CASSPHGQGANEQYF
TGTGCCAGCAGCCCCCACGGACAGGGGGCGAACGAGCAGTACTTC
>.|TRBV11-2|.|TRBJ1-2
CASQGWGLGSAERSYTF
TGTGCCAGTCAGGGGTGGGGCTTGGGCTCTGCAGAGAGAAGCTACACCTTC
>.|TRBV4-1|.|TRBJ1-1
CASSQVYGYRRSTEAFF
TGCGCCAGCAGCCAAGTCTACGGCTACAGGCGGTCCACTGAAGCTTTCTTT
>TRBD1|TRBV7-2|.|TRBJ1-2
CASTLPDRAGGYTF
TGTGCCAGCACCTTACCGGACAGGGCTGGAGGCTACACCTTC
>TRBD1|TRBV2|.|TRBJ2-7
CASRMTGGVSEQYF
TGTGCCAGCAGGATGACAGGGGGCGTCTCCGAGCAGTACTTC
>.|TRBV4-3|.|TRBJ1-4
CASSQGSSDRNEKLFF
TGCGCCAGCAGCCAGGGGTCGTCGGACAGAAATGAAAAACTGTTTTTT
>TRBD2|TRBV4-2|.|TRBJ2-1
CASSQGTSGGEQFF
TGTGCCAGCAGCCAAGGGACTAGCGGGGGTGAGCAGTTCTTC
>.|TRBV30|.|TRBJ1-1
CAWSVGAPGRAFF
TGTGCCTGGAGTGTGGGAGCCCCTGGAAGGGCTTTCTTT
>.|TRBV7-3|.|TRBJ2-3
CASSFPRGGVSTDTQYF
TGTGCCAGCAGCTTCCCTCGAGGGGGGGTTAGCACAGATACGCAGTATTTT
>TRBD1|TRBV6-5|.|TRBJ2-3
CASTQGQGSTDTQYF
TGTGCCAGCACTCAAGGACAGGGAAGTACAGATACGCAGTATTTT
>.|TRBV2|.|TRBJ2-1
CASRLAGNEQFF
TGTGCCAGCAGGCTAGCCGGGAATGAGCAGTTCTTC
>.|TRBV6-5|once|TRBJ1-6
CASKEGSNSPLHF
TGTGCCAGCAAGGAGGGGTCCAATTCACCCCTCCACTTT
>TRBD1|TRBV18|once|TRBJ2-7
CASSLTGSSYEQYF
TGTGCCAGCTCACTGACAGGGAGCTCCTACGAGCAGTACTTC
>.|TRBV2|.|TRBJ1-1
CASGTGLGTEAFF
TGTGCCAGCGGGACGGGACTAGGCACTGAAGCTTTCTTT
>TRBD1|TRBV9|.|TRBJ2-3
CASSGTGVSTDTQYF
TGTGCCAGCAGCGGGACAGGGGTTAGCACAGATACGCAGTATTTT
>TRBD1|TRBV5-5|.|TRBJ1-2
CASSTEGTGSGYTF
TGTGCCAGCAGCACCGAGGGGACAGGGTCAGGCTACACCTTC
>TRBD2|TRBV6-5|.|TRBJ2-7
CAIPGRAEKPYEQYF
TGTGCCATCCCCGGGAGGGCGGAGAAGCCCTACGAGCAGTACTTC
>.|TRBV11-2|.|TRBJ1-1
CASSFGGGLRYTEAFF
TGTGCCAGCAGCTTCGGGGGGGGGCTAAGGTACACTGAAGCTTTCTTT
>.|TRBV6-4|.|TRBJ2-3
CASSTRDSTDTQYF
TGTGCCAGCAGTACCAGGGATAGCACAGATACGCAGTATTTT
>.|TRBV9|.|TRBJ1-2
CASSANRALGYTF
TGTGCCAGCAGCGCCAACAGAGCTCTCGGCTACACCTTC
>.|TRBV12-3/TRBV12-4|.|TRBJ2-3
CASSEPGYPQYF
TGTGCCAGCAGTGAACCGGGATACCCGCAGTATTTT
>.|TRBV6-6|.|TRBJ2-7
CASTAGVGAYEQYF
TGTGCCAGCACGGCTGGCGTAGGGGCCTACGAGCAGTACTTC
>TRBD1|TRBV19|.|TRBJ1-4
CASSLDRGANSEKLFF
TGTGCCAGTAGTCTCGACAGGGGGGCGAACTCTGAAAAACTGTTTTTT
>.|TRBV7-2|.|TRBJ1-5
CASSFYSSNQPQHF
TGTGCCAGCAGCTTTTACAGTAGCAATCAGCCCCAGCATTTT
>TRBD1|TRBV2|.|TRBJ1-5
CASRLDRGQRQPQHF
TGTGCCAGCAGACTTGACAGGGGGCAGAGACAGCCCCAGCATTTT
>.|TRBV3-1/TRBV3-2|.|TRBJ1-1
CASSQRNTEAFF
TGTGCCAGCAGCCAGCGGAACACTGAAGCTTTCTTT
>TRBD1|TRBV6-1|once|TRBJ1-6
CASSEVWTGSSPLHF
TGTGCCAGCAGTGAAGTATGGACAGGGAGTTCACCCCTCCACTTT
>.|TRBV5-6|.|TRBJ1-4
CASSSNNRDRSF
TGTGCCAGCAGCTCGAATAACAGGGACCGTTCTTTT
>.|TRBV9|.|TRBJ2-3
CASSISTSSPNTQYF
TGTGCCAGCAGCATTTCGACAAGCAGTCCCAATACGCAGTATTTT
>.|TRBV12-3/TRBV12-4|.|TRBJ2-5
CASSPAGTQYF
TGTGCCAGCAGTCCAGCGGGGACCCAGTACTTC
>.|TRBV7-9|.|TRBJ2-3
CASSFDLGGTDTQYF
TGTGCCAGCAGCTTCGATTTAGGGGGCACAGATACGCAGTATTTT
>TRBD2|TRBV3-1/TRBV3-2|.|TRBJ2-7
CASSPDGTSGAEQYF
TGTGCCAGCAGCCCGGATGGGACTAGCGGGGCCGAGCAGTACTTC
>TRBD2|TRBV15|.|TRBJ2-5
CATSGPGTSRRGETQYF
TGTGCCACCAGCGGACCAGGGACTAGCCGTAGAGGGGAGACCCAGTACTTC
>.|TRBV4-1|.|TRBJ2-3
CASSQAPGDTDTQYF
TGCGCCAGCAGCCAAGCCCCGGGGGACACAGATACGCAGTATTTT
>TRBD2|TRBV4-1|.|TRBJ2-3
CASRAGGHFLDTQYF
TGCGCCAGCAGAGCGGGGGGGCATTTCTTAGATACGCAGTATTTT
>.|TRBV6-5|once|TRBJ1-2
CASRVPGVTYGYTF
TGTGCCAGCAGAGTCCCGGGAGTCACCTATGGCTACACCTTC
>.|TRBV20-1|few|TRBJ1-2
CSARTVRGYTF
TGCAGTGCTAGGACAGTTCGGGGCTACACCTTC
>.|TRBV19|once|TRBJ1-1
CASSIYSMNTEAFF
TGTGCCAGTAGTATTTACAGCATGAACACTGAAGCTTTCTTT
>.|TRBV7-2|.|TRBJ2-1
CASSSTGGYPEQFF
TGTGCCAGCAGCTCAACGGGCGGGTACCCTGAGCAGTTCTTC
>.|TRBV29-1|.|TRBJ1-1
CSGGDRTNTEAFF
TGCAGCGGGGGAGACAGGACGAACACTGAAGCTTTCTTT
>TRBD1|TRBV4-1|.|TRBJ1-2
CASSPGPSGGGYTF
TGCGCCAGCAGCCCTGGCCCCTCAGGGGGAGGCTACACCTTC
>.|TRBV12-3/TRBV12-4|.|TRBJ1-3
CASNKRGGNTIYF
TGTGCCAGCAACAAAAGGGGTGGAAACACCATATATTTT
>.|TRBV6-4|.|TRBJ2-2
CASSDSGVNTGELFF
TGTGCCAGCAGTGACTCGGGAGTTAACACCGGGGAGCTGTTTTTT
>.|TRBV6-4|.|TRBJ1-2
CASSDSDSPDSYGYTF
TGTGCCAGCAGTGACTCCGACTCCCCGGACAGCTATGGCTACACCTTC
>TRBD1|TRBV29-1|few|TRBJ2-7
CSVGQGSYEQYF
TGCAGCGTTGGACAGGGTTCCTACGAGCAGTACTTC
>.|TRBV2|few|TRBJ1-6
CASSDVVEISSYNSPLHF
TGTGCCAGCAGTGATGTGGTGGAGATAAGCTCCTATAATTCACCCCTCCACTTT
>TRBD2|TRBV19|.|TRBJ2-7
CASSKGRGTYEQYF
TGTGCCAGTAGTAAGGGGCGGGGGACCTACGAGCAGTACTTC
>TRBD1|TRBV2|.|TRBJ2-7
CASSEAGQGEQYF
TGTGCCAGCAGTGAAGCGGGACAGGGAGAGCAGTACTTC
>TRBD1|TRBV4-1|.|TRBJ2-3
CASSHSGQGTDTQYF
TGCGCCAGCAGCCACTCGGGACAGGGCACAGATACGCAGTATTTT
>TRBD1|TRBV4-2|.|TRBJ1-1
CASSQKLDRGRTEAFF
TGTGCCAGCAGCCAAAAACTCGACAGGGGGCGAACTGAAGCTTTCTTT
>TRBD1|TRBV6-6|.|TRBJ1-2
CASRRDRGAYGYTF
TGTGCCAGCAGGAGGGACAGGGGGGCTTATGGCTACACCTTC
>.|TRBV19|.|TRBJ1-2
CASSMSSAGLYYGYTF
TGTGCCAGTAGTATGTCCTCAGCGGGACTGTACTATGGCTACACCTTC